This is a list of T cell receptor beta chains from one sample in a study of cytomegalovirus exposure and HLA in healthy donors. Measured with immunoSEQ multiplex PCR; TCRdb has only the in-frame clones, and not every one. This table holds about 160,000 clones, around 60% found once. Sequenced sample: PBMCs. The source is a woman aged 55-70 years in good health and CMV-seropositive. CDR3s include the opening cysteine and the closing phenylalanine or tryptophan. Fields, in order: J gene, D gene, V gene, clone size, CDR3 DNA, CDR3 protein. The D gene is left open where the match is weak. The size field is filled for only some rows; it gives once, few, many or a size class.

TRBJ1-1,NA,TRBV4-1,once,TGCGCCAGCAGCCAGGGGCGAGGTCAAAGGACTGAAGCTTTCTTT,CASSQGRGQRTEAFF
TRBJ2-5,NA,TRBV7-2,NA,TGTGCCAGCAGCCGAACAGGGAGGGGAGAGACCCAGTACTTC,CASSRTGRGETQYF
TRBJ1-4,NA,TRBV7-9,NA,TGTGCCAGCAGCCCTATAGAGGCAACTAATGAAAAACTGTTTTTT,CASSPIEATNEKLFF
TRBJ2-1,NA,TRBV14,NA,TGTGCCAGCGGCAGGGGTTTCACCTACAATGAGCAGTTCTTC,CASGRGFTYNEQFF
TRBJ1-1,TRBD1,TRBV29-1,NA,TGCAGCGTTGCGGGACAGGGGTACACTGAAGCTTTCTTT,CSVAGQGYTEAFF
TRBJ2-7,TRBD2,TRBV28,few,TGTGCCAGCAGTTTGCCGGCCGGACTAGCGGGAGCACACGAGCAGTACTTC,CASSLPAGLAGAHEQYF
TRBJ2-1,TRBD2,TRBV4-1,few,TGCGCCAGCAGCCCTAGCGGGAGCTCCTACAATGAGCAGTTCTTC,CASSPSGSSYNEQFF
TRBJ2-5,TRBD2,TRBV28,NA,TGTGCCAGCACCGCGATAAGCGGGAGAGTGCAGGAGCAGTACTTC,CASTAISGRVQEQYF
TRBJ2-7,TRBD1,TRBV27,few,TGTGCCAGCAGACAACCGGGGACAGGGGTCCACGAGCAGTACTTC,CASRQPGTGVHEQYF
TRBJ1-2,TRBD1,TRBV29-1,NA,TGCAGCGTCGATTTACAGGGGGGCGGCTACACCTTC,CSVDLQGGGYTF
TRBJ2-1,TRBD2,TRBV28,NA,TGTGCCAGCAGTTCCCGAGCTAGCGGGAGGGCAGGTTCTAAATTCAATGAGCAGTTCTTC,CASSSRASGRAGSKFNEQFF
TRBJ1-4,TRBD1,TRBV28,NA,TGTGCCAGCAGTTCTAGTCCGGGACAGGGGACTGAAAAACTGTTTTTT,CASSSSPGQGTEKLFF
TRBJ2-7,TRBD2,TRBV6-1,NA,TGTGCCAGCAGCCGACTAGCCCAGTACGAGCAGTACTTC,CASSRLAQYEQYF
TRBJ2-2,TRBD1,TRBV6-1,NA,TGTGCCAGCAGTGTGGGACAGGGTCACACCGGGGAGCTGTTTTTT,CASSVGQGHTGELFF
TRBJ2-3,TRBD2,TRBV2,NA,TGTGCCAGCAGTGAGGGCGGGAGGCGCACAGATACGCAGTATTTT,CASSEGGRRTDTQYF
TRBJ2-7,NA,TRBV7-2,NA,TGTGCCAGCAGCTTAGCTAGCTGGACCTACGAGCAGTACTTC,CASSLASWTYEQYF
TRBJ1-3,NA,TRBV11-3,few,TGTGCCAGCAGCCCCCGTAAGAGCCTCATCTCTGGAAACACCATATATTTT,CASSPRKSLISGNTIYF
TRBJ1-3,NA,TRBV28,NA,TGCGCCAGCAGTTTAACCCCCACGGGGGGGGAAAACACCATATATTTT,CASSLTPTGGENTIYF
TRBJ2-1,NA,TRBV10-3,few,TGTGCCATCACAGCGGAGACGACGAATGAGCAGTTCTTC,CAITAETTNEQFF
TRBJ2-2,TRBD1,TRBV27,few,TGTGCCAGCAGTTTCGGGACAGGACTGAACACCGGGGAGCTGTTTTTT,CASSFGTGLNTGELFF
TRBJ2-3,TRBD2,TRBV9,few,TGTGCCAGCAGCGTAGAGGCGGGAGGGCCATCAGATACGCAGTATTTT,CASSVEAGGPSDTQYF
TRBJ2-2,TRBD2,TRBV4-3,NA,TGCGCCAGCAGCCCCGGGACTAGCGGGAGAGCCGGGGAGCTGTTTTTT,CASSPGTSGRAGELFF
TRBJ1-1,TRBD1,TRBV29-1,once,TGCAGCGCCAACAGGGGGACTGAAGCTTTCTTT,CSANRGTEAFF
TRBJ2-7,TRBD1,TRBV29-1,few,TGCAGCGTTGACGTGGGACAGGGCTACGAGCAGTACTTC,CSVDVGQGYEQYF
TRBJ2-7,TRBD2,TRBV7-2,once,TGTGCCAGCAGCTTAGTAGGAAGCGGGAGGGCCCGCGAGCAGTACTTC,CASSLVGSGRAREQYF
TRBJ1-5,NA,TRBV7-9,many,TGTGCCAGCAGCTACGCCACCGGGAGAGGCAATCAGCCCCAGCATTTT,CASSYATGRGNQPQHF
TRBJ2-3,NA,TRBV5-1,NA,TGCGCCAGCAGCTCAGCAGCAGGGGCAGCTGTGGGGGATACGCAGTATTTT,CASSSAAGAAVGDTQYF
TRBJ2-1,TRBD1,TRBV7-3,few,TGTGCCAGCAGCGCTACCGGACAGGGGGTCTGGTTCTTC,CASSATGQGVWFF
TRBJ2-3,TRBD2,TRBV19,NA,TGTGCCTCCCTTGCGGGGGGTAAAGGGACAGATACGCAGTATTTT,CASLAGGKGTDTQYF
TRBJ1-2,NA,TRBV30,once,TGTGCCTGGAGCCCCGACAGGATAGGCTACACCTTC,CAWSPDRIGYTF
TRBJ2-2,TRBD2,TRBV6-6,NA,TGTGCCAGCAGACTCGGGACTAGCGGGATCACCGAGGAGCTGTTTTTT,CASRLGTSGITEELFF
TRBJ2-5,NA,TRBV15,NA,TGTGCCACCAGCAGAGGCTGGACGGGAGAAGAGACCCAGTACTTC,CATSRGWTGEETQYF
TRBJ1-2,NA,TRBV29-1,NA,TGCAGCGTTGGGGGGAGGGATGGCTACACCTTC,CSVGGRDGYTF
TRBJ2-1,TRBD2,TRBV7-2,NA,TGTGCCAGCAGTAACATGGGACTAGCTGTTGGCGAGCAGTTCTTC,CASSNMGLAVGEQFF
TRBJ2-1,TRBD2,TRBV2,NA,TGTGCCAGCAGACCGATAGCGGGAGTCCACAATGAGCAGTTCTTC,CASRPIAGVHNEQFF
TRBJ1-1,NA,TRBV21-1,NA,NA,CASSKVGQGNTEAFF
TRBJ2-2,NA,TRBV5-6,NA,TGTGCCAGCAGGGCAGGAAACACCGGGGAGCTGTTTTTT,CASRAGNTGELFF
TRBJ2-3,NA,TRBV29-1,NA,TGCAGCGTTGCCCCGGCCCGCGGCCCAGATACGCAGTATTTT,CSVAPARGPDTQYF
TRBJ1-4,TRBD1,TRBV28,NA,TGTGCCAGCAGGACAGGGGCGGAGGAAAAACTGTTTTTT,CASRTGAEEKLFF
TRBJ2-7,NA,TRBV4-2,once,TGTGCCAGCAGCCAAGATCGACGACAATACTTC,CASSQDRRQYF
TRBJ2-7,NA,TRBV28,few,TGTGCCAGCAGTTACGACAGGATTGTTTATGGCGTCTACGAGCAGTACTTC,CASSYDRIVYGVYEQYF
TRBJ2-5,TRBD2,TRBV7-3,once,TGTGCCAGCAGCTTAAGGGGGGGGTCCCGCGAGACCCAGTACTTC,CASSLRGGSRETQYF
TRBJ2-4,NA,TRBV5-1,NA,TGCGCCAGCAGCGTTATCCCGATGCCCCAAGGCGGGAACATTCAGTACTTC,CASSVIPMPQGGNIQYF
TRBJ1-5,TRBD1,TRBV19,NA,TGTGCCAGTACGGACAGGGGGCGCTCCGATCAGCCCCAGCATTTT,CASTDRGRSDQPQHF
TRBJ2-1,TRBD2,TRBV7-8,NA,TGTGCCAGCAGCTTAGTGACTAGCGGGAGATATGACAATGAGCAGTTCTTC,CASSLVTSGRYDNEQFF
TRBJ2-7,TRBD2,TRBV2,NA,TGTGCCAGCAGTTCCCGAACGCCGACTAGCGGGGGGGGGTACGAGCAGTACTTC,CASSSRTPTSGGGYEQYF
TRBJ2-7,TRBD1,TRBV5-1,NA,TGCGCCAGCAGCGTAGGGACAGGGGAAGCCTACGAGCAGTACTTC,CASSVGTGEAYEQYF
TRBJ1-4,NA,TRBV9,few,TGTGCCAGCAGCGTCGACAGGTGGGGCGAAAAACTGTTTTTT,CASSVDRWGEKLFF